The 6 T cell receptor beta chains below come from one sample, sequenced in a study of shared clonotypes between healthy human individuals. The repertoire was sequenced with immunoSEQ multiplex PCR; TCRdb's copy has only in-frame clones and lacks some. The sample includes some 2,100,000 clones, about 93% of them seen just once. CD45RO-negative, CCR7-positively selected cells formed the naive CD8 fraction, excluding terminally differentiated effector memory CD45RA+ cells. Specimen: naive CD8+ T cells from PBMCs. The receptors come from a man younger than 30 in good health. Some clones in this sample may be carry-over from other donors' samples.

The rearrangement links TRBV4-1 to TRBJ2-2; TRBD2 matches at 8 bases. J was trimmed by 5 bases and V by 2 bases; bases with no gene match: 13. CDR1 MGHRA and CDR2 YSYEKL come from the germline V gene. The CDR3 consists of 18 residues. Written as DNA, the CDR3 is TGCGCCAGCAGCCAATTTGGGACCGGGAGGGCCTTGACCGGGGAGCTGTTTTTT. Protein: CASSQFGTGRALTGELFF.

The V and J genes are TRBV10-3 and TRBJ2-7, with D possibly being TRBD2 (5 bases). Germline CDR1 is ENHRY and CDR2 is SYGVKD. There are 17 residues in the CDR3. Trimming stripped 0 bases from V and 2 bases from J, with 17 bases between. The CDR3 reads CAISESRTGNGPYEQYF. CDR3 coding DNA: TGTGCCATCAGTGAGTCTCGTACGGGGAACGGACCCTACGAGCAGTACTTC.

CDR3 in amino acids: CASNQANYGYTF. The CDR3 nucleotides read TGTGCCAGTAATCAGGCTAACTATGGCTACACCTTC. The chain combines TRBV19 with TRBJ1-2, with D unclear. Germline CDR1 LNHDA, CDR2 SQIVND (reference sequence). V lost 7 bases and J lost 0, with 6 bases in between. This CDR3 has 12 amino acids. Full variable domain (remainder filled in from reference TRBV19 and TRBJ1-2): DGGITQSPKYLFRKEGQNVTLSCEQNLNHDAMYWYRQDPGQGLRLIYYSQIVNDFQKGDIAEGYSVSREKKESFPLTVTSAQKNPTAFYLCASNQANYGYTFGSGTRLTVV.

This clone was seen more than once but under ten times. V and J are TRBV6-6 and TRBJ2-2; D gene uncertain. The CDR3 totals 13 residues. Germline lookup yields CDR1 MNHNY and CDR2 SVGAGI (reference sequence). V was clipped by 2 bases and J by 6 bases, with 7 bases between them. In DNA form, the CDR3 reads TGTGCCAGCAGTTACCGTTTCGCCGGGGAGCTGTTTTTT. It specifies CASSYRFAGELFF.

The count of this clone is one. The V and J genes are TRBV28 and TRBJ2-5, with 16 positions matching TRBD2. The trim removed 6 bases at V and 5 bases at J, leaving 12 bases unmatched. Germline CDR1 is MDHEN and CDR2 is SYDVKM. The CDR3 covers 18 residues. The CDR3 sequence: CASRRVGTSGRAGETQYF. The CDR3 DNA reads as TGTGCCAGCAGACGTGTCGGGACTAGCGGGAGGGCCGGGGAGACCCAGTACTTC.

The chain recombines TRBV5-4 with TRBJ1-5; D remains ambiguous. The germline CDR1 and CDR2 sequences are SGHNT and YYREEE (reference sequence). This CDR3 has 11 residues. CDR3 loop: CERVVDQPQHF. The DNA of the CDR3 is TGTGAAAGAGTAGTGGATCAGCCCCAGCATTTT.